The 19 T cell receptor beta chains in this list originate from one sample, sequenced in a study of T cells in women clearing cervical HPV infection (dated by TCRdb to the late 2010s). The method behind the library was the immunoSEQ multiplex PCR assay. In its TCRdb copy, this immuneACCESS table keeps in-frame sequences only and misses some clones. Where compared with another copy, unresolved V genes explain less than half of these, and the others have no known cause. This sample's records show around 18,000 clones. The ten largest clones add up to 10% of the sample. What was sequenced was blood buffy coat. These receptors all come from a woman aged 18 to 75 with a cervical HPV16 infection that either progressed to CIN3+ or cleared (not recorded which).

Concerning this clone itself: Coverage ceases 3 residues before the CDR3 finishes, and the germline J gene fills in the end. V is TRBV7-2 and J is TRBJ1-2; the match to TRBD1 covers 9 bases. The germline V gene has CDR1 SGHTA and CDR2 FQGNSA. The CDR3 sequence is 15 residues long. Here the CDR3 reads CASSYDRGSYNDYTF. CDR3 DNA, as far as it was read: TGTGCCAGCAGCTACGACAGGGGGTCCTACAATGAC. The variable domain in full, with the rest retrieved from reference TRBV7-2 and TRBJ1-2, is GAGVSQSPSNKVTEKGKDVELRCDPISGHTALYWYRQSLGQGLEFLIYFQGNSAPDKSGLPSDRFSAERTGGSVSTLTIQRTQQEDSAVYLCASSYDRGSYNDYTFGSGTRLTVV.

Turning to this clone: From the germline J gene comes the end of the CDR3, since the read stops 3 residues before it. The chain has TRBV6-2 or TRBV6-3 and TRBJ1-4, with 7 nucleotides matching TRBD1. Per the germline V gene, CDR1 is MNHEY and CDR2 is SVGEGT. There are 12 residues in the CDR3. The CDR3 spells CASYRGYSPLFF. The sequenced part of the CDR3 DNA is TGTGCCAGTTACAGGGGCTATTCACCA.

As regards this clone: The CDR3 end lies 3 residues beyond the end of the read and is filled in from the germline J gene. The rearrangement links TRBV7-3 to TRBJ2-2; TRBD2 matches at 8 bases. This CDR3 contains 13 residues. V trimming: 4 bases; J trimming: 7 bases; junction bases outside the gene matches: 2. Per the germline V gene, CDR1 is SGHTA and CDR2 is FQGTGA. CDR3 protein: CASSSTSGGELFF. The CDR3 DNA, read in part, is TGTGCCAGCAGCTCTACTAGCGGCGGGGAG.

A word on this clone: Coverage ceases 3 residues before the CDR3 finishes, and the germline J gene fills in the end. This chain connects TRBV5-6 to TRBJ2-1; D unclear. With 4 bases removed from V and 3 bases from J, the gap between germline ends came to 2 bases. The CDR3 spans 11 residues. Per the germline V gene, CDR1 is SGHDT and CDR2 is YYEEEE. The CDR3 here is CASSLYNEQFF. CDR3 DNA (partial): TGTGCCAGCAGCCTCTACAATGAG. Using reference TRBV5-6 and TRBJ2-1 for the parts outside the CDR3, the full variable domain is DAGVTQSPTHLIKTRGQQVTLRCSPKSGHDTVSWYQQALGQGPQFIFQYYEEEERQRGNFPDRFSGHQFPNYSSELNVNALLLGDSALYLCASSLYNEQFFGPGTRLTVL.

Note on this clone: The read terminates 3 residues ahead of where the CDR3 ends, so the germline J gene completes it. The chain has TRBV11-2 and TRBJ1-2; D possibly corresponds to TRBD1 (5 bases). This CDR3 is built from 15 residues. Germline CDR1 and CDR2: SGHAT and FQNNGV. CDR3 DNA (partial): TGTGCCAGCATGCCACTAGCGGGGGGTTCTAAGACC. Protein sequence: CASMPLAGGSKT. The full CDR3 protein is CASMPLAGGSKTYTF.

Comments on this clone: The read halts 3 residues ahead of the CDR3 end, with the missing end drawn from the germline J gene. This chain uses TRBV5-8 with TRBJ2-1; weak D call: TRBD2 (6 bases). Germline V lookup: CDR1 SGHTS, CDR2 YDEGEE. V gave up 3 bases and J gave up 5 bases, with 15 bases separating them. The length of the CDR3 is 15 residues. The covered CDR3 bases are TGTGCCAGCAGCTCGGGACTCCTAAAACACAATGAG. Amino acids: CASSSGLLKHNE. The full CDR3 reads CASSSGLLKHNEQFF.

To note about this clone: Mismatch with germline at one junction end may stem from a read error. Incomplete CDR3 DNA: TGTGCTAGCAGCACCCAGGACACAGAGACC. It codes for CASSTQDTET. The whole CDR3 protein reads CASSTQDTETQYF. The gene calls are TRBV7-7 and TRBJ2-5, with D perhaps matching TRBD1 (5 bases). The read ends 3 residues shy of where the CDR3 ends; the end is completed using the germline J gene. The V gene's germline CDR1 is SSHAT and CDR2 FNYEAQ (reference sequence). The CDR3 runs to 13 residues. The entire variable domain, with the rest obtained from reference TRBV7-7 and TRBJ2-5, is as follows: GAGVSQSPRYKVTKRGQDVTLRCDPISSHATLYWYQQALGQGPEFLTYFNYEAQPDKSGLPSDRFSAERPEGSISTLTIQRTEQRDSAMYRCASSTQDTETQYFGPGTRLLVL.

As to this clone: Read coverage stops 3 residues before the CDR3 terminus; the germline J gene supplies the remainder. V usage is TRBV20-1 and J usage is TRBJ2-3, with TRBD2 matching 8 bases. The V gene's germline CDR1 is DFQATT and CDR2 SNEGSKA (reference sequence). This CDR3 contains 15 residues. The CDR3 DNA, read in part, is TGCAGTGCTAGATTTCGGGGGGGGAATCAAGAGACG. It is translated as CSARFRGGNQET. The complete CDR3 reads CSARFRGGNQETQYF.

Regarding this clone: The CDR3 end lies 3 residues beyond the end of the read and is filled in from the germline J gene. This sequence joins TRBV30 and TRBJ2-7; D call uncertain. V gave up 3 bases and J gave up 0 bases, with 12 bases separating them. This CDR3 comprises 14 residues. Germline loops: CDR1 GTSNPN, CDR2 SVGIG (reference sequence). CDR3: CAWSEGLISYEQYF. CDR3 DNA (partial): TGTGCCTGGAGCGAAGGGTTAATCTCCTACGAG.

With regard to this clone: The read ends 3 residues shy of where the CDR3 ends; the end is completed using the germline J gene. This sequence joins TRBV7-6 and TRBJ1-1; perhaps TRBD1 as D (5 bases). The CDR3 length is 15 residues. Trimming took 0 bases from V and 0 from J, leaving 8 bases between them. CDR1 and CDR2 (germline): SGHVS, FNYEAQ. The covered CDR3 bases are TGTGCCAGCAGCTTAGCTGAGGGGATGAACACTGAA. Translation: CASSLAEGMNTE. The complete CDR3 reads CASSLAEGMNTEAFF.

For this clone: Sequencing ends 3 residues short of the CDR3 end; the germline J gene provides the rest. The rearrangement links TRBV7-9 to TRBJ2-4; D perhaps matches TRBD1 (5 bases). The CDR3 covers 14 residues. The germline CDR1 and CDR2 sequences are SEHNR and FQNEAQ (reference sequence). CDR3: CASSSATGVFGQYF. Partial CDR3 DNA: TGTGCCAGCAGCTCGGCAACAGGAGTATTCGGT.

In regard to this clone: The sequenced fragment ends 3 residues before the CDR3 boundary, so the rest is inferred from the germline J gene. The rearrangement links TRBV11-3 to TRBJ2-1; 7 bases are shared with TRBD2. Losses at the gene ends were 0 bases for V and 6 bases for J; bases not matched to a gene: 2. From germline, CDR1 is SGHNT and CDR2 YENEEA. The CDR3 has 14 residues. The sequenced CDR3 bases are TGTGCCAGCAGCTTAGACGGGACTATCAATGAG. Translating it yields CASSLDGTINE. The whole CDR3 region reads CASSLDGTINEQFF.

Worth noting for this clone: The read gets to within 3 residues of the CDR3 end, and the germline J gene fills in the rest. The V and J genes are TRBV19 and TRBJ2-1, with a tentative D call TRBD2 (6 bases). Germline-derived CDR1 and CDR2 are LNHDA and SQIVND (reference sequence). CDR3 length: 14 amino acids. The V end lost 8 bases, the J end lost 7 bases, and 18 bases lay between the germline ends. The sequenced part of the CDR3 DNA is TGTGCCAGTTCCGATAATTACGGGGGAAATGAG. Encoded protein: CASSDNYGGNE. The full CDR3 reads CASSDNYGGNEQFF.

On this clone itself: The read halts 3 residues ahead of the CDR3 end, with the missing end drawn from the germline J gene. The rearrangement links TRBV11-1 to TRBJ2-5, with 8 bases lining up with TRBD1. This CDR3 contains 15 residues. The V gene end was trimmed by 5 bases and the J gene end by 2 bases; junction bases not matched to a gene: 7. Looked up from germline, CDR1 is SGHAT and CDR2 is FQDESV (reference sequence). The CDR3 region is CASSLNRGTQETQYF. Incomplete CDR3 DNA: TGTGCCAGCAGCCTTAACAGGGGGACTCAAGAGACC.

This clone ranks as medium-sized in terms of frequency. The CDR3 goes on 3 residues after the read ends, and that part is filled in from the germline J gene. The sample carries other DNA sequences with the same CDR3. The chain employs TRBV20-1 and TRBJ1-3; no reliable D call. This CDR3 has 14 amino acids. The germline V gene encodes CDR1 DFQATT and CDR2 SNEGSKA (reference sequence). The ends were cut back, 5 bases at V and 0 bases at J, with 11 bases in the middle. The sequenced CDR3 bases are TGCAGTGCTTCGACTCAAAGCTCTGGAAACACC. This gives the protein CSASTQSSGNT. The whole CDR3 protein reads CSASTQSSGNTIYF.

Considering frequency, this clone is medium-sized. From the germline J gene comes the end of the CDR3, since the read stops 3 residues before it. The rearrangement links TRBV19 to TRBJ1-1, with TRBD1 matching over 9 bases. The germline CDR1 and CDR2 sequences are LNHDA and SQIVND (reference sequence). CDR3 length: 17 residues. V shed 4 bases and J 1 base; nucleotides not matched to a gene: 10. The chain's CDR3 is CASSTPPGQGTNTEAFF. The CDR3 DNA, read in part, is TGTGCCAGTAGTACTCCCCCTGGACAGGGGACGAACACTGAA. Looking up the rest from reference TRBV19 and TRBJ1-1 gives the full variable domain: DGGITQSPKYLFRKEGQNVTLSCEQNLNHDAMYWYRQDPGQGLRLIYYSQIVNDFQKGDIAEGYSVSREKKESFPLTVTSAQKNPTAFYLCASSTPPGQGTNTEAFFGQGTRLTVV.

CDR3 DNA, as far as it was read: TGTGCCCCCCGCCCCTGGCGGGGGGACTCCTACGAG. This translates into CAPRPWRGDSYE. The whole CDR3 sequence is CAPRPWRGDSYEQYF. V gene TRBV6-2 or TRBV6-3 combines with J gene TRBJ2-7, with TRBD2 matching 8 bases. From the germline J gene comes the end of the CDR3, since the read stops 3 residues before it. The length of the CDR3 is 15 residues. Trimming took 11 bases from V and 0 from J; bases not matched to a gene: 12. Germline-derived CDR1 and CDR2 are MNHEY and SVGEGT.

About this clone: The read terminates 3 residues ahead of where the CDR3 ends, so the germline J gene completes it. V gene TRBV7-6 combines with J gene TRBJ1-1, with unresolved D. Trimming shortened V by 5 bases and J by 1 base, and 11 bases separated the two germline ends. This CDR3 comprises 14 residues. Germline V gene lookup returns CDR1 SGHVS and CDR2 FNYEAQ. The CDR3 protein is CASSPLSGNTEAFF. The sequenced part of the CDR3 DNA is TGTGCCAGCAGCCCCCTGTCGGGGAACACTGAA.

A note on this clone: The read falls 3 residues short of the CDR3 end, and the missing part is taken from the germline J gene. V usage is TRBV7-9 and J usage is TRBJ2-3, with 8 nucleotides matching TRBD1. The germline CDR1 and CDR2 sequences are SEHNR and FQNEAQ (reference sequence). The CDR3 runs to 15 residues. J lost 2 bases, V lost 3 bases, and 4 bases had no gene match. This CDR3 is CASSFGTGITDTQYF. The sequenced part of the CDR3 DNA is TGTGCCAGCAGCTTTGGGACAGGAATCACAGATACG.